The 18 T cell receptor beta chains in this list originate from one sample, sequenced in a study of Ad26.COV2.S vaccination and SARS-CoV-2 variants. The table came from immunoSEQ multiplex PCR; TCRdb's copy has only in-frame clones and leaves some out. The repertoire holds about 400,000 clones, around nine tenths seen once, with approximately 3.7% in the top ten. Treatment defined: some 20 received Ad26.COV2.S at low or high dose, single or two shots; about 5 received placebo; per-sample allocation not given. Collection of samples fell on day 63 after the first vaccine or placebo injection. The material was peripheral blood, obtained in a trial of Ad26.COV2.S vaccine versus placebo. Receptor source: a person aged 18-65 years who received the Ad26.COV2.S COVID-19 vaccine or a placebo.

The V gene is TRBV19, the J gene TRBJ2-2; the D is unclear. The CDR3 covers 19 residues. Germline CDR1 LNHDA, CDR2 SQIVND (reference sequence). V was pared by 9 bases and J by 1 base, with 27 bases between. CDR3 sequence: CASQYFDGLDDGNTGELFF. CDR3 nucleotide sequence: TGTGCCAGCCAATACTTTGATGGGCTAGACGATGGGAACACCGGGGAGCTGTTTTTT.

This chain uses TRBV7-9 with TRBJ2-1; D possibly corresponds to TRBD2 (5 bases). The V gene lost 8 bases and the J gene lost 6 bases, with 8 bases spanning the gap. CDR1 SEHNR and CDR2 FQNEAQ come from the germline V gene (reference sequence). This CDR3 is 11 amino acids long. The CDR3: CASGGGNEQFF. In nucleotides, the CDR3 is TGTGCCAGCGGCGGAGGCAATGAGCAGTTCTTC.

This chain links TRBV18 with TRBJ1-4; D unclear. The CDR3 is made up of 14 amino acids. Deletions cut 3 bases from V and 1 base from J, with 6 bases between. Per the germline V gene, CDR1 is KGHSH and CDR2 is LQKENI. The CDR3: CASSPDGTNEKLFF. The DNA of the CDR3 is TGTGCCAGCTCACCGGATGGAACTAATGAAAAACTGTTTTTT.

V gene TRBV5-4 combines with J gene TRBJ1-1, with a possible D match to TRBD1 (6 bases). V lost 3 bases to trimming and J lost 7 bases, with 19 bases between them. Looked up from germline, CDR1 is SGHNT and CDR2 is YYREEE (reference sequence). The CDR3 loop spans 15 amino acids. The CDR3 protein is CASSSQGKRRYEAFF. The CDR3 nucleotides read TGTGCCAGCAGCTCACAGGGAAAGAGGCGATATGAAGCTTTCTTT.

The chain combines TRBV28 with TRBJ2-5, with a weak D call TRBD1 (6 bases). Between the trimmed V and J ends, which lost 7 bases and 4 bases, there was a span of 16 bases. This CDR3 is 14 amino acids long. CDR1 and CDR2 (germline): MDHEN, SYDVKM. The CDR3 DNA sequence: TGTGCCAGCACCAACAGGGCTAGGGGAGAGACCCAGTACTTC. This gives the protein CASTNRARGETQYF.

The chain uses TRBV18 and TRBJ1-2, with D possibly TRBD1 on 5 matching bases. The V gene's germline CDR1 is KGHSH and CDR2 LQKENI. The CDR3 has 15 residues. V lost 4 bases and J 0 bases, leaving 12 bases between the germline ends. As DNA, the CDR3 is TGTGCCAGCTCACGCAACGGGGGATCTAACTATGGCTACACCTTC. Protein product: CASSRNGGSNYGYTF.

V and J are TRBV7-2 and TRBJ2-3; weak D call: TRBD2 (5 bases). This CDR3 comprises 12 residues. Trimming took 7 bases from V and 6 from J, leaving 11 bases between them. CDR1 is SGHTA, CDR2 FQGNSA, per germline. The CDR3 DNA reads TGTGCCAGCACCCTACTAGAGGATACGCAGTATTTT. Its protein is CASTLLEDTQYF.

V usage is TRBV2 and J usage is TRBJ1-5; D unresolved. Germline loops: CDR1 SNHLY, CDR2 FYNNEI. The CDR3 covers 13 residues. Trimming shortened V by 1 base and J by 7 bases, and 8 bases separated the two germline ends. The CDR3 sequence: CASSEELGQPQHF. The CDR3 DNA sequence: TGTGCCAGCAGTGAAGAGTTGGGCCAGCCCCAGCATTTT.

CDR3: CASGLPQGRRMNTEAFF. DNA of the CDR3: TGTGCTAGTGGTTTGCCACAGGGAAGGAGGATGAACACTGAAGCTTTCTTT. The chain joins TRBV12-5 to TRBJ1-1; a weak D match, TRBD1 (6 bases). The length of the CDR3 is 17 residues. The V gene's germline CDR1 is LGHNT and CDR2 FRNRAP. Trimming removed 2 bases at V and 0 bases at J, with 16 bases between.

The chain carries TRBV4-3 and TRBJ2-7; D is perhaps TRBD1 (5 bases). The CDR3 extends over 15 amino acids. With 0 bases removed from V and 3 bases from J, the gap between germline ends came to 12 bases. Per germline, CDR1 LGHNA and CDR2 YSLEER. In nucleotides, the CDR3 is TGCGCCAGCAGCCAAGAGGGGCAGGGTGGCTACGAGCAGTACTTC. Amino acid sequence: CASSQEGQGGYEQYF.

This CDR3 reads CASSLGGANEQYF. CDR3 bases: TGCGCCAGCAGCTTAGGGGGGGCCAACGAGCAGTACTTC. The V call is TRBV5-1, the J call TRBJ2-7; possible D gene TRBD2, 7 bases. Deletions cut 2 bases from V and 5 bases from J, with 11 bases between. The CDR3 runs 13 residues. The V gene's germline CDR1 is SGHRS and CDR2 YFSETQ.

The V call is TRBV5-5, the J call TRBJ1-1; 7 nucleotides agree with TRBD1. V was pared by 1 base and J by 6 bases, with 9 bases of the junction left unmatched. This CDR3 is 15 amino acids long. Germline V gives CDR1 SGHKS, CDR2 YYEKEE (reference sequence). CDR3 in amino acids: CASSLLQGFGAEAFF. Written as DNA, the CDR3 is TGTGCCAGCAGCTTGTTACAGGGGTTTGGCGCTGAAGCTTTCTTT. Filled out from reference TRBV5-5 and TRBJ1-1, the complete variable domain reads DAGVTQSPTHLIKTRGQQVTLRCSPISGHKSVSWYQQVLGQGPQFIFQYYEKEERGRGNFPDRFSARQFPNYSSELNVNALLLGDSALYLCASSLLQGFGAEAFFGQGTRLTVV.

The table lists this clone with a count of one. The V call is TRBV9, the J call TRBJ2-3; D remains unclear. CDR3 size: 13 residues. The germline V gene has CDR1 SGDLS and CDR2 YYNGEE. V was cut by 3 bases and J by 5 bases, with 10 bases left in between. The chain's CDR3 is CASSAPSVDTQYF. The CDR3, as DNA: TGTGCCAGCAGCGCTCCTTCTGTAGATACGCAGTATTTT.

The chain joins TRBV3-1 (or the pseudogene TRBV3-2) to TRBJ2-5; 9 bases are a match to TRBD2. CDR1 is LGHDT, CDR2 YNNKEL, per germline (reference sequence). V was pared by 0 bases and J by 11 bases, with 7 bases of the junction left unmatched. The CDR3 consists of 14 residues. This CDR3 reads CASSQDGGGGPQYF. The CDR3 DNA sequence: TGTGCCAGCAGCCAAGATGGCGGGGGGGGGCCTCAGTACTTC.

This clone was seen more than once but under ten times. The chain has TRBV6-5 and TRBJ2-6, with D perhaps TRBD1 (5 bases). CDR1 and CDR2 (germline): MNHEY, SVGAGI. The CDR3 is made up of 15 amino acids. Deletions cut 4 bases from V and 2 bases from J, with 9 bases between. The CDR3 coding sequence is TGTGCCAGCAGTTCCAGGGAACCTGGGGCCAACGTCCTGACTTTC. Protein product: CASSSREPGANVLTF.

The chain carries TRBV3-1 (or the pseudogene TRBV3-2) and TRBJ2-2, with a tentative D call TRBD1 (6 bases). Germline loops: CDR1 LGHDT, CDR2 YNNKEL (reference sequence). Trimming removed 1 base from V and 6 bases from J, with 18 bases in between. The CDR3 is 17 amino acids. CDR3 amino acids: CASSQAAGRGSPGELFF. The CDR3 DNA follows: TGTGCCAGCAGCCAAGCGGCGGGCAGGGGCTCCCCCGGGGAGCTGTTTTTT.

In DNA form, the CDR3 reads TGTGCCAGCAGCCAACAAGTTCTTTCCGGGACTAGCTTAGATGAGCAGTTCTTC. Encoded protein: CASSQQVLSGTSLDEQFF. The chain recombines TRBV7-2 with TRBJ2-1; TRBD2 matches at 9 bases. The germline V gene encodes CDR1 SGHTA and CDR2 FQGNSA. Germline trimming cut 5 bases from V and 8 bases from J; bases unmatched to any gene: 19. This CDR3 has 18 amino acids.

This clone was seen once. The CDR3 region is CASSQNTGASETQYF. For the CDR3, the DNA is TGTGCCAGCAGCCAAAACACGGGAGCATCCGAGACCCAGTACTTC. V is TRBV11-2 and J is TRBJ2-5; D is perhaps TRBD2 (6 bases). V dropped 5 bases and J dropped 5 bases, with 18 bases sitting between them. The CDR3 is 15 residues long. Germline CDR1 SGHAT, CDR2 FQNNGV.